The 16 T cell receptor beta chains in this list originate from one sample, sequenced in a study of beta chain features in type 1 diabetes. Study-wide findings and caveats: Type 1 diabetes patients had TCRB CDR3s that were shorter (moderately but significantly so) in all four CD4+ subsets.

Expressed TCRB transcripts got sequenced, as all isolated RNA was reverse transcribed. Profiled with immunoSEQ multiplex PCR; TCRdb holds only in-frame clones, not every one. This sample has roughly 340,000 clones; approximately 15% occur once, and the top ten carry about 0.016%. For these TCRs, the target antigens are not known. The specimen sequenced was naive CD4+ T cells from blood. The origin of the receptors is a young woman with type 1 diabetes.

V is TRBV27 and J is TRBJ2-7; 11 positions agree with TRBD2. V gave up 3 bases and J gave up 5 bases; unmatched junction bases: 12. This CDR3 is built from 17 residues. Germline CDR1 reads MNHEY; CDR2 reads SMNVEV (reference sequence). The CDR3 DNA sequence: TGTGCCAGCAGTTTGCCGTGCGGTAGCGGGAGGGCCAACGAGCAGTACGTC. It translates to CASSLPCGSGRANEQYV.

The chain combines TRBV19 with TRBJ2-1; 10 nucleotides line up with TRBD2. CDR1 and CDR2 (germline): LNHDA, SQIVND (reference sequence). V lost 5 bases to trimming and J lost 5 bases; unmatched junction nucleotides: 15. The CDR3 contains 18 residues. The CDR3 loop reads CASSDETSGRAYHNEQFF. The CDR3 DNA follows: TGTGCCAGTAGTGACGAGACTAGCGGGCGGGCGTATCACAATGAGCAGTTCTTC.

This clone has a handful of counts. V is TRBV29-1 and J is TRBJ2-1; 14 bases match TRBD2. The CDR3 sequence is 15 residues long. CDR1 is SQVTM, CDR2 ANQGSEA, per germline. V gave up 5 bases and J gave up 8 bases; unmatched junction bases: 8. CDR3 nucleotide sequence: TGCAGCGTTTCCAAGACTAGCGGGAGGGCTGATGAGCAGTTCTTC. It yields the protein CSVSKTSGRADEQFF.

This clone came up a few times. The chain uses TRBV6-6 and TRBJ2-3, with 12 bases matching TRBD1. Per germline, CDR1 MNHNY and CDR2 SVGAGI (reference sequence). V was pared by 10 bases and J by 6 bases, with 14 bases of the junction left unmatched. The CDR3 consists of 16 residues. CDR3 in amino acids: CAITPPGQGARDTQYF. The CDR3 DNA reads as TGTGCCATCACCCCCCCGGGACAGGGGGCGCGGGATACGCAGTATTTT.

The table lists this clone with a few counts. This chain connects TRBV6-5 to TRBJ2-6; no definite D call. The V gene's germline CDR1 is MNHEY and CDR2 SVGAGI. The CDR3 runs 15 residues. Trimming pared 3 bases from V and 2 bases from J, leaving 8 bases between. The CDR3: CASSYRLPGANVLTF. The CDR3 region has the DNA TGTGCCAGCAGTTATCGTCTCCCTGGGGCCAACGTCCTGACTTTC.

The chain employs TRBV5-4 and TRBJ2-1; D is possibly TRBD2 (6 bases). The V and J ends lost 0 bases and 0 bases respectively, with 13 bases between them. This CDR3 contains 17 residues. Germline V CDR1 and CDR2: SGHNT, YYREEE (reference sequence). The CDR3 loop reads CASSLAQAGSSYNEQFF. CDR3 bases: TGTGCCAGCAGCTTGGCCCAGGCGGGGAGCTCCTACAATGAGCAGTTCTTC.

The chain joins TRBV9 to TRBJ1-1; 8 bases line up with TRBD1. Looked up from germline, CDR1 is SGDLS and CDR2 is YYNGEE. This CDR3 spans 15 amino acids. The junction had 11 bases not matched to a gene; V was cut back by 4 bases and J by 6 bases. The CDR3 DNA sequence: TGTGCCAGCAGCACAACCTGGACAGGGACCCCTGAAGCTTTCTTT. Protein sequence: CASSTTWTGTPEAFF.

The V and J genes are TRBV6-5 and TRBJ2-5; the D is unclear. Trimming left V 0 bases short and J 5 bases short, with 16 bases between. The V gene's germline CDR1 is MNHEY and CDR2 SVGAGI. This CDR3 region has 16 residues. The CDR3 region is CASSYSRPKLPETQYF. The CDR3 DNA is TGTGCCAGCAGTTACTCGAGGCCGAAACTCCCGGAGACCCAGTACTTC.

In its sample, this clone was seen a few times. V is TRBV4-2 and J is TRBJ2-1, with 13 nucleotides matching TRBD2. The CDR3 is 16 residues long. Trimming took 4 bases from V and 5 from J; bases not matched to a gene: 5. The germline V gene encodes CDR1 LGHNA and CDR2 YNFKEQ. CDR3 DNA: TGTGCCAGCAGCCTTGGGACTAGCGGGACGCACAATGAGCAGTTCTTC. Protein sequence: CASSLGTSGTHNEQFF.

This clone was counted only a few times. The chain links TRBV7-2 to TRBJ2-1, with D hard to call. CDR3 length equals 15 residues. From germline, CDR1 is SGHTA and CDR2 FQGNSA. Trimming shortened V by 0 bases and J by 2 bases, and 8 bases separated the two germline ends. The CDR3 DNA sequence: TGTGCCAGCAGCTTAGCGGGCTGGACCTACAATGAGCAGTTCTTC. As protein: CASSLAGWTYNEQFF.

V and J are TRBV7-9 and TRBJ2-3; D is possibly TRBD1 (5 bases). The CDR3 has 13 residues. The germline gives CDR1 SEHNR, CDR2 FQNEAQ (reference sequence). Trimming took off 1 base at V and 6 bases at J, with 8 bases between the two ends. CDR3 residues: CASSLDGADTQYF. DNA of the CDR3: TGTGCCAGCAGCTTAGATGGGGCGGATACGCAGTATTTT.

This clone was recorded a few times. This chain joins TRBV18 and TRBJ1-4; 8 bases line up with TRBD1. CDR1 is KGHSH and CDR2 is LQKENI in the germline V gene. V lost 3 bases, J lost 7 bases, and 1 base stayed unmatched. The CDR3 is made up of 13 amino acids. The CDR3 reads CASSPGQAEKLFF. The CDR3 region has the DNA TGTGCCAGCTCACCGGGACAGGCTGAAAAACTGTTTTTT. The entire variable domain, with the rest obtained from reference TRBV18 and TRBJ1-4, is as follows: NAGVMQNPRHLVRRRGQEARLRCSPMKGHSHVYWYRQLPEEGLKFMVYLQKENIIDESGMPKERFSAEFPKEGPSILRIQQVVRGDSAAYFCASSPGQAEKLFFGSGTQLSVL.

On this clone itself: In the same sample, other DNA sequences code for this CDR3. This chain uses TRBV28 with TRBJ1-5; D not certain. Germline V gene data show CDR1 as MDHEN and CDR2 as SYDVKM. V was cut by 6 bases and J by 1 base, with 10 bases left in between. The CDR3 length is 14 residues. CDR3: CASSLGGSNQPQHF. The CDR3 nucleotides are TGTGCCAGCAGCCTCGGCGGGAGCAATCAGCCCCAGCATTTT. The full variable domain, completed using reference TRBV28 and TRBJ1-5, is DVKVTQSSRYLVKRTGEKVFLECVQDMDHENMFWYRQDPGLGLRLIYFSYDVKMKEKGDIPEGYSVSREKKERFSLILESASTNQTSMYLCASSLGGSNQPQHFGDGTRLSIL.

This clone was counted only a few times. In DNA form, the CDR3 reads TGTGCCAGCAGCTTAGCGGTTGCCAGATCCTACGAGCAGTACTTC. Translated, it gives CASSLAVARSYEQYF. The chain uses TRBV7-2 and TRBJ2-7; no firm D call. CDR3 length equals 15 residues. V was clipped by 0 bases and J by 1 base, with 10 bases between them. The V gene's germline CDR1 is SGHTA and CDR2 FQGNSA.

This clone has a handful of counts. The chain uses TRBV4-1 and TRBJ1-2, with unresolved D. Germline V gene lookup returns CDR1 MGHRA and CDR2 YSYEKL. V was cut by 1 base and J by 8 bases, with 5 bases left in between. This CDR3 spans 11 amino acids. The CDR3 region is CASSQGEGYTF. CDR3 DNA: TGCGCCAGCAGCCAAGGAGAGGGCTACACCTTC.

This clone has a count of ten or more. The gene calls are TRBV29-1 and TRBJ2-7; 7 nucleotides match TRBD1. CDR3 size: 12 residues. J was trimmed by 3 bases and V by 6 bases; bases with no gene match: 5. Germline V gene lookup returns CDR1 SQVTM and CDR2 ANQGSEA. CDR3 coding DNA: TGCAGCGTCCGGACAGGAGACTACGAGCAGTACGTC. Translation: CSVRTGDYEQYV.